Listed below are T cell receptor beta chains from one sample, sequenced in a study of early T cells in non-severe SARS-CoV-2 infection. TCRdb ran MiXCR on the 5' RACE reads and lists one entry per CDR3 protein. The sample records more than 35,000 distinct CDR3 sequences, roughly 4.5% being singletons. The sequencing sample was made of whole blood. These receptor sequences come from an adult who was a healthcare worker with PCR-confirmed SARS-CoV-2 infection or an uninfected control (not recorded which). Both conserved end residues are trimmed from each CDR3.

ASSPRTAVNTEAF TRBJ1-1 13 TRBV7-8
ASSFGGQETQY TRBJ2-5 11 TRBV5-4
ASSLRRDRGPYNEQF TRBJ2-1 15 TRBV7-8
ASTLPCPHRKMNTEAF TRBJ1-1 16 TRBV6-4
ASSQMRGSSYT TRBJ1-2 11 TRBV14
ASSQDLANQPQH TRBJ1-5 12 TRBV3-1
SARGTDYNEQF TRBJ2-1 11 TRBV20-1
ASSQGTYNSPLH TRBJ1-6 12 TRBV3-2
ASSSSPGEGNTIY TRBJ1-3 13 TRBV5-1
ASSQGRGAGQPQH TRBJ1-5 13 TRBV3-1
ASSSQRTFYNEQF TRBJ2-1 13 TRBV7-8
ASSTYPGNEQF TRBJ2-1 11 TRBV7-2
ASSLGTRLNEQY TRBJ2-7 12 TRBV5-1
ASSYSAREKLF TRBJ1-4 11 TRBV6-5
ASSIGTDTQY TRBJ2-3 10 TRBV19
SAPTGNTIY TRBJ1-3 9 TRBV20-1
ASSQDMARESRSQH TRBJ1-5 14 TRBV4-2
ASSQVLTGSEKLF TRBJ1-4 13 TRBV3-1
ASRRGPGYYGYT TRBJ1-2 12 TRBV19
ASSRTGLNEAF TRBJ1-1 11 TRBV12-3/TRBV12-4
SARERYGYT TRBJ1-2 9 TRBV20-1
ASTAGSNTEAF TRBJ1-1 11 TRBV12-5
SVVRSYEQY TRBJ2-7 9 TRBV29-1
ASSSEILSYNEQF TRBJ2-1 13 TRBV6-6
ASALVLNNEQF TRBJ2-1 11 TRBV7-2
ASSRDRNTGELF TRBJ2-2 12 TRBV7-2
ASSLNAWQPQH TRBJ1-5 11 TRBV6-5
ASSEVRDPGELF TRBJ2-2 12 TRBV2
SCGSGNTIY TRBJ1-3 9 TRBV29-1
SAGNLAGPSTDTQY TRBJ2-3 14 TRBV20-1
ASKEGRETQY TRBJ2-5 10 TRBV28
ASSATDGYT TRBJ1-2 9 TRBV6-1
ASSPGQDYGYT TRBJ1-2 11 TRBV7-9
ASSLQGRLENADTQY TRBJ2-3 15 TRBV5-1
AITRGGDTDTQY TRBJ2-3 12 TRBV10-3
ASNIKGGFRYTQY TRBJ2-3 13 TRBV21-1
ASSLTNYEQY TRBJ2-7 10 TRBV5-6
ASSSPPDTQY TRBJ2-3 10 TRBV6-2/TRBV6-3
ASSESTGGRNEKLF TRBJ1-4 14 TRBV10-1
ASSWTGPPYEQY TRBJ2-7 12 TRBV7-2
SVEPIGSQGFGYT TRBJ1-2 13 TRBV29-1
SVRGAQETQY TRBJ2-5 10 TRBV29-1
ASSLHPLYEQY TRBJ2-7 11 TRBV5-6
ASSQAGLGYT TRBJ1-2 10 TRBV3-1
ASRQSGGNTGELF TRBJ2-2 13 TRBV6-5
ASSLGADAQQF TRBJ2-1 11 TRBV5-1
AWSVGTDTQY TRBJ2-3 10 TRBV30
ASSQEQGSYYGYT TRBJ1-2 13 TRBV4-2
ASSLGGNPGANVLT TRBJ2-6 14 TRBV5-4
AISDLYEQY TRBJ2-7 9 TRBV10-3
ASRTGGLYSYEQY TRBJ2-7 13 TRBV6-1